These 27 T cell receptor beta chains were sequenced from one sample in a study of OX40 agonist ivuxolimab in advanced cancers. The repertoire was sequenced with immunoSEQ multiplex PCR; TCRdb's copy has only in-frame clones and lacks some. The sample yields about 81,000 clones, roughly 91% seen once. The starting material was CD4+ or CD8+ T cells sorted from blood, obtained in a trial of the OX40 agonist ivuxolimab. The receptor set was obtained from an adult with an advanced solid tumor such as melanoma, head and neck, liver or kidney cancer.

This chain connects TRBV6-5 to TRBJ2-7; no clear D gene. CDR1 is MNHEY and CDR2 is SVGAGI in the germline V gene. The V and J ends lost 5 bases and 1 base respectively, with 3 bases between them. The CDR3 extends over 11 amino acids. The CDR3 nucleotides are TGTGCCAGCAGTGCATCCTACGAGCAGTACTTC. This codes for CASSASYEQYF.

Here the CDR3 reads CARGINEKLFF. In DNA form, the CDR3 reads TGTGCCAGGGGGATTAATGAAAAACTGTTTTTT. V and J are TRBV11-3 and TRBJ1-4, with D unclear. The germline CDR1 and CDR2 sequences are SGHNT and YENEEA. This CDR3 has 11 amino acids. The V and J ends lost 9 bases and 4 bases respectively, with 6 bases between them.

This chain joins TRBV27 and TRBJ2-7; 11 nucleotides agree with TRBD2. J gave up 5 bases and V 5 bases, and 8 bases lay outside the gene matches. This CDR3 is built from 15 residues. The germline V gene has CDR1 MNHEY and CDR2 SMNVEV (reference sequence). The CDR3 here is CASSDPGTSGNEQYF. The CDR3 DNA is TGTGCCAGCAGTGACCCCGGGACTAGCGGCAACGAGCAGTACTTC.

This chain joins TRBV9 and TRBJ2-3; possible D gene TRBD2, 6 bases. Looked up from germline, CDR1 is SGDLS and CDR2 is YYNGEE. The CDR3 length is 16 residues. V lost 1 base and J 5 bases, leaving 17 bases between the germline ends. The CDR3 coding sequence is TGTGCCAGCAGCGTAAGCTCGGGGGATGGTGTAGATACGCAGTATTTT. Encoded protein: CASSVSSGDGVDTQYF.

The chain carries TRBV6-5 and TRBJ2-3; D not resolved. Deletions cut 6 bases from V and 6 bases from J, with 13 bases between. The germline V gene has CDR1 MNHEY and CDR2 SVGAGI. The CDR3 totals 13 residues. The CDR3 reads CASSPYIVDTQYF. DNA for the CDR3: TGTGCCAGCAGCCCGTACATAGTGGATACGCAGTATTTT.

Comments on this clone: Mismatch with germline at one junction end may stem from a read error. The chain combines TRBV19 with TRBJ1-2; D remains unclear. The CDR3 contains 13 residues. Germline V CDR1 and CDR2: LNHDA, SQIVND (reference sequence). Written as DNA, the CDR3 is TGTGCCAGTAGTATAGGTCGGAACAGCTTTCCTGACTTC. Translating gives CASSIGRNSFPDF.

V usage is TRBV15 and J usage is TRBJ2-7, with D possibly TRBD1 on 7 matching bases. The germline V gene encodes CDR1 LNHNV and CDR2 YYDKDF (reference sequence). Trimming shortened V by 0 bases and J by 0 bases, and 21 bases separated the two germline ends. This CDR3 has 19 residues. CDR3 coding DNA: TGTGCCACCAGCAGAGAAGGGGGGAGAGACAGGGCTATCTCCTACGAGCAGTACTTC. It encodes CATSREGGRDRAISYEQYF.

This chain links TRBV4-1 with TRBJ2-1; D uncertain. The CDR3 contains 13 residues. V dropped 1 base and J dropped 3 bases, with 4 bases sitting between them. Germline-derived CDR1 and CDR2 are MGHRA and YSYEKL. DNA of the CDR3: TGCGCCAGCAGCCAAGTCGGCTACAATGAGCAGTTCTTC. Its translation: CASSQVGYNEQFF.

This clone was counted a single time. This chain uses TRBV11-2 with TRBJ2-3; TRBD2 is a possible D gene (7 bases). This CDR3 has 16 residues. Trimming stripped 5 bases from V and 3 bases from J, with 18 bases between. Germline-derived CDR1 and CDR2 are SGHAT and FQNNGV. This CDR3 reads CASSPRGAERTDTQYF. For the CDR3, the DNA is TGTGCCAGCAGCCCCCGGGGGGCGGAGAGGACAGATACGCAGTATTTT.

V usage is TRBV11-2 and J usage is TRBJ2-1; possibly TRBD2 for D (7 bases). The CDR3 is 16 residues long. In germline, CDR1 is SGHAT, CDR2 FQNNGV. Trimming left V 5 bases short and J 2 bases short, with 16 bases between. The CDR3 DNA reads TGTGCCAGCAGCCTCGAATACGGGGGGCCCTACAATGAGCAGTTCTTC. Protein sequence: CASSLEYGGPYNEQFF. The whole variable domain, filled in from reference TRBV11-2 and TRBJ2-1, reads EAGVAQSPRYKIIEKRQSVAFWCNPISGHATLYWYQQILGQGPKLLIQFQNNGVVDDSQLPKDRFSAERLKGVDSTLKIQPAKLEDSAVYLCASSLEYGGPYNEQFFGPGTRLTVL.

This chain links TRBV11-2 with TRBJ2-1; D is possibly TRBD2 (5 bases). Germline V gene sequence: CDR1 SGHAT, CDR2 FQNNGV. Deletions cut 3 bases from V and 7 bases from J, with 7 bases between. The CDR3 length is 12 residues. Written as DNA, the CDR3 is TGTGCCAGCAGCTTGATAGCGAATGAGCAGTTCTTC. Amino acid sequence: CASSLIANEQFF. The full variable domain, completed using reference TRBV11-2 and TRBJ2-1, is EAGVAQSPRYKIIEKRQSVAFWCNPISGHATLYWYQQILGQGPKLLIQFQNNGVVDDSQLPKDRFSAERLKGVDSTLKIQPAKLEDSAVYLCASSLIANEQFFGPGTRLTVL.

The chain uses TRBV14 and TRBJ1-1, with D hard to call. V lost 0 bases and J lost 8, with 7 bases in between. Germline V gene sequence: CDR1 SGHDN, CDR2 FVKESK. This CDR3 is built from 12 residues. The DNA for the CDR3 is TGTGCCAGCAGCCAAGATCTGCGGGAAGCTTTCTTT. Its protein product is CASSQDLREAFF.

This chain joins TRBV9 and TRBJ2-5; D is ambiguous. V lost 3 bases, J lost 1 base, and 13 bases lay in between. The CDR3 length is 15 residues. The V gene's germline CDR1 is SGDLS and CDR2 YYNGEE. CDR3 sequence: CASSAPKVGQETQYF. The CDR3 DNA follows: TGTGCCAGCAGCGCGCCCAAGGTAGGCCAAGAGACCCAGTACTTC.

The rearrangement joins TRBV27 to TRBJ2-3; the D is unclear. Germline CDR1 reads MNHEY; CDR2 reads SMNVEV (reference sequence). The CDR3 is 14 residues long. V was cut by 5 bases and J by 8 bases, with 17 bases left in between. CDR3 DNA: TGTGCCAGCAGTGCCTACCTAGTGGGCCCTACGCAGTATTTT. It encodes CASSAYLVGPTQYF.

This clone is a singleton in its sample. The J gene is TRBJ2-1, the V gene TRBV6-1; no reliable D call. V was pared by 5 bases and J by 5 bases, with 1 base between. The CDR3 has 10 amino acids. CDR1 MNHNS and CDR2 SASEGT come from the germline V gene. The CDR3 loop is CASSHNEQFF. As DNA, the CDR3 is TGTGCCAGCAGTCACAATGAGCAGTTCTTC.

This rearrangement joins TRBV5-1 to TRBJ2-7; TRBD2 aligns across 11 bases. The CDR3 has 14 amino acids. CDR1 is SGHRS and CDR2 is YFSETQ in the germline V gene. The V gene end was trimmed by 4 bases and the J gene end by 2 bases; junction bases not matched to a gene: 2. This chain's CDR3 is CASSGTSGTYEQYF. DNA of the CDR3: TGCGCCAGCAGCGGGACTAGCGGTACCTACGAGCAGTACTTC.

V and J are TRBV9 and TRBJ2-7; TRBD1 matches at 7 bases. CDR1 and CDR2 from the germline V gene are SGDLS and YYNGEE. V trimming: 3 bases; J trimming: 3 bases; junction bases outside the gene matches: 9. This CDR3 spans 15 amino acids. Here the CDR3 reads CASSASGTDLYEQYF. The CDR3 DNA reads TGTGCCAGCAGCGCTTCCGGGACAGACCTCTACGAGCAGTACTTC.

The genes are TRBV27 and TRBJ1-2; the match to TRBD1 covers 12 bases. This CDR3 region has 17 residues. V lost 3 bases, J lost 2 bases, and 7 bases stayed unmatched. Germline CDR1 is MNHEY and CDR2 is SMNVEV (reference sequence). The CDR3 sequence: CASSFLGTGGANYGYTF. The CDR3, as DNA: TGTGCCAGCAGTTTCTTAGGGACAGGGGGCGCCAACTATGGCTACACCTTC.

The chain joins TRBV6-5 to TRBJ2-2; 11 positions agree with TRBD2. After removal of 2 bases from V and 7 bases from J, the junction contained 6 bases not matched to a gene. Germline CDR1 and CDR2: MNHEY and SVGAGI. The CDR3 is made up of 16 amino acids. The CDR3 region is CASSYGLAGGSGELFF. The CDR3 DNA sequence: TGTGCCAGCAGTTACGGTCTAGCGGGGGGAAGCGGGGAGCTGTTTTTT.

The chain is built from TRBV5-1 and TRBJ2-7; 10 nucleotides match TRBD2. After removal of 1 base from V and 0 bases from J, the junction contained 13 bases not matched to a gene. The CDR3 sequence is 19 residues long. Germline V gives CDR1 SGHRS, CDR2 YFSETQ. The CDR3 sequence is CASSLLALLAGRSSYEQYF. In nucleotides, the CDR3 is TGCGCCAGCAGCTTGCTGGCCTTACTAGCGGGGAGGAGCTCCTACGAGCAGTACTTC.

The J gene is TRBJ2-3, the V gene TRBV5-3, with D hard to call. TRBV5-3 is an open reading frame, and its role is uncertain. V lost 3 bases to trimming and J lost 6 bases, with 8 bases between them. The CDR3 is made up of 12 amino acids. The CDR3 here is CARSSPPDTQYF. Here the CDR3 DNA reads TGTGCCAGAAGCTCCCCCCCGGATACGCAGTATTTT.

This clone was detected once. This chain connects TRBV28 to TRBJ2-5; D is possibly TRBD1 (5 bases). V lost 5 bases, J lost 1 base, and 11 bases lay in between. This CDR3 comprises 14 residues. Germline V gives CDR1 MDHEN, CDR2 SYDVKM. The CDR3 loop reads CASSPQVIQETQYF. The CDR3 nucleotides are TGTGCCAGCAGTCCACAGGTAATCCAAGAGACCCAGTACTTC.

In this sample, this clone turned up once. The V gene is TRBV7-2, the J gene TRBJ1-1, with D possibly TRBD1 on 5 matching bases. V was pared by 1 base and J by 3 bases, with 15 bases between. In germline, CDR1 is SGHTA, CDR2 FQGNSA. CDR3 size: 16 residues. The CDR3 protein is CASSLDGAPADTEAFF. The DNA for the CDR3 is TGTGCCAGCAGCTTAGACGGGGCGCCGGCGGACACTGAAGCTTTCTTT. Drawing the rest from reference TRBV7-2 and TRBJ1-1, the complete variable domain is GAGVSQSPSNKVTEKGKDVELRCDPISGHTALYWYRQSLGQGLEFLIYFQGNSAPDKSGLPSDRFSAERTGGSVSTLTIQRTQQEDSAVYLCASSLDGAPADTEAFFGQGTRLTVV.

The chain has TRBV27 and TRBJ1-5; no definite D call. CDR3 size: 15 residues. Trimming shortened V by 5 bases and J by 0 bases, and 11 bases separated the two germline ends. Germline lookup yields CDR1 MNHEY and CDR2 SMNVEV (reference sequence). CDR3 sequence (DNA): TGTGCCAGCAGTCCCGGACTTTATAGCAATCAGCCCCAGCATTTT. Translation gives CASSPGLYSNQPQHF.

Written as DNA, the CDR3 is TGTGCCAGCAGCGTAGGGGCTAGCGGGGGCCCTAACAATGAGCAGTTCTTC. It codes for CASSVGASGGPNNEQFF. The chain employs TRBV9 and TRBJ2-1, with 10 bases aligning to TRBD2. Germline V lookup: CDR1 SGDLS, CDR2 YYNGEE. Losses at the gene ends were 0 bases for V and 5 bases for J; bases not matched to a gene: 8. The CDR3 spans 17 residues.

The genes are TRBV5-6 and TRBJ2-3, with 8 bases fitting TRBD2. Germline CDR1 reads SGHDT; CDR2 reads YYEEEE. Trimming removed 0 bases from V and 4 bases from J; junction bases left unmatched: 7. The CDR3 loop spans 16 amino acids. CDR3 sequence (DNA): TGTGCCAGCAGCTTGGCCGAAGGACTAGCTTCAGATACGCAGTATTTT. This translates into CASSLAEGLASDTQYF.

The count of this clone is one. The chain carries TRBV4-3 and TRBJ2-3; perhaps TRBD1 as D (5 bases). CDR1 is LGHNA, CDR2 YSLEER, per germline. This CDR3 comprises 17 residues. The V gene lost 4 bases and the J gene lost 2 bases, with 19 bases spanning the gap. The CDR3 DNA follows: TGCGCCAGCAGCCCAATCTTCCAGGGATCCTACACAGATACGCAGTATTTT. It specifies CASSPIFQGSYTDTQYF.